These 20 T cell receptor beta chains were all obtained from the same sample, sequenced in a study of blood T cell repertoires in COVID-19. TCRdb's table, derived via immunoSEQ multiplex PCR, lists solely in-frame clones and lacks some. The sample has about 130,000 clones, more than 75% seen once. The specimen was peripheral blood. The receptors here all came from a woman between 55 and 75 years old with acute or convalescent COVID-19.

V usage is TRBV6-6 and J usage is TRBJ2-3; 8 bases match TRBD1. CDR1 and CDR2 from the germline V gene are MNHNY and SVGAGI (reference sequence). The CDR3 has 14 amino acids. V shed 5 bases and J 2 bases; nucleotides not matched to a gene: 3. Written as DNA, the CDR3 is TGTGCCAGCAGTGGCCAGGGGGCCACAGATACGCAGTATTTT. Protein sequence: CASSGQGATDTQYF.

The CDR3: CASSLTPTYEQYF. CDR3 nucleotides: TGTGCCAGCAGTTTAACCCCTACCTACGAGCAGTACTTC. V usage is TRBV27 and J usage is TRBJ2-7; D ambiguous. The germline V gene encodes CDR1 MNHEY and CDR2 SMNVEV (reference sequence). This CDR3 is built from 13 residues. V shed 2 bases and J shed 2 bases, with 7 bases lying between them.

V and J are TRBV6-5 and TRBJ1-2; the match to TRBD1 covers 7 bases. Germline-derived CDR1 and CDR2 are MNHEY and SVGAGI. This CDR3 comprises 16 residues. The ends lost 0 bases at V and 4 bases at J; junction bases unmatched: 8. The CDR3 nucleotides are TGTGCCAGCAGTTACTCGGGGACAGAAACAATCTATGGCTACACCTTC. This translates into CASSYSGTETIYGYTF.

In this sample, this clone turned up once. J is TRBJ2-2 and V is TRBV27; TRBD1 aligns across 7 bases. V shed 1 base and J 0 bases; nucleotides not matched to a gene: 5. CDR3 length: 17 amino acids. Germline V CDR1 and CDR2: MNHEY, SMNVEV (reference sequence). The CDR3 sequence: CASSLFGTATNTGELFF. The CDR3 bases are TGTGCCAGCAGTTTATTCGGGACAGCCACGAACACCGGGGAGCTGTTTTTT.

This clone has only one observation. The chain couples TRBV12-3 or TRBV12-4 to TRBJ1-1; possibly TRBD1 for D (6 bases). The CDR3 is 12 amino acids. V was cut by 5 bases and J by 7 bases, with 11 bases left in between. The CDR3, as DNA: TGTGCCAGCAGTCTCGGACAGATTGAAGCTTTCTTT. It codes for CASSLGQIEAFF.

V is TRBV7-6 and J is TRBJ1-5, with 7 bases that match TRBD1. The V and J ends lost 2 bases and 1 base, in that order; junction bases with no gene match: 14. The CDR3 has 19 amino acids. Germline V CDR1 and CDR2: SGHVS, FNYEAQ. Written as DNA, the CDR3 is TGTGCCAGCAGCTTATTCGATCGGGACAGCCATCTCAGCAATCAGCCCCAGCATTTT. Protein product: CASSLFDRDSHLSNQPQHF.

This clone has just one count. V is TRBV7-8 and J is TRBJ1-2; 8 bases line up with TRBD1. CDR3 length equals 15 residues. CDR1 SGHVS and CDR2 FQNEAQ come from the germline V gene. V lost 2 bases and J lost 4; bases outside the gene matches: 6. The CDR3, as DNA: TGTGCCAGCAGCTTATACCTAACAGGGGGCTATGGCTACACCTTC. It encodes CASSLYLTGGYGYTF.

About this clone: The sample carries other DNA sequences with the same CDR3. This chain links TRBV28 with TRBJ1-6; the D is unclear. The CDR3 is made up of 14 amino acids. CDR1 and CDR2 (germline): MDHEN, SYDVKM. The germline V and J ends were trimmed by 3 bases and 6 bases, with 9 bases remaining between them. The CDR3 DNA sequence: TGTGCCAGCAGTTTCAGCCGGAGTAATTCACCCCTCCACTTT. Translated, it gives CASSFSRSNSPLHF.

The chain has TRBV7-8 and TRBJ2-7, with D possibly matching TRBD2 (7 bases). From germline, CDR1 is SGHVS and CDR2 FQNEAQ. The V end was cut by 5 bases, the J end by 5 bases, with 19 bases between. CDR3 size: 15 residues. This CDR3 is CASSLRRGAPHEQYF. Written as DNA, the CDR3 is TGTGCCAGCAGCCTGCGACGGGGGGCGCCCCACGAGCAGTACTTC. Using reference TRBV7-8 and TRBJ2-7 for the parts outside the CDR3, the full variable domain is GAGVSQSPRYKVAKRGQDVALRCDPISGHVSLFWYQQALGQGPEFLTYFQNEAQLDKSGLPSDRFFAERPEGSVSTLKIQRTQQEDSAVYLCASSLRRGAPHEQYFGPGTRLTVT.

CDR3 residues: CASSRESMNTEAFF. As DNA, the CDR3 is TGTGCCAGCTCACGCGAAAGTATGAACACTGAAGCTTTCTTT. The chain recombines TRBV18 with TRBJ1-1; no definite D call. V was trimmed by 4 bases and J by 0 bases, leaving 9 bases between them. This CDR3 contains 14 residues. Per germline, CDR1 KGHSH and CDR2 LQKENI.

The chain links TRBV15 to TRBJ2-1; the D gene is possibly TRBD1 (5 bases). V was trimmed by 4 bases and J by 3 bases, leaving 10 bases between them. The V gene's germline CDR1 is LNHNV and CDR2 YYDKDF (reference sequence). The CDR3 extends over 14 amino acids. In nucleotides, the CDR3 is TGTGCCACCAGCAAGGGGCGGAACTACAATGAGCAGTTCTTC. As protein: CATSKGRNYNEQFF.

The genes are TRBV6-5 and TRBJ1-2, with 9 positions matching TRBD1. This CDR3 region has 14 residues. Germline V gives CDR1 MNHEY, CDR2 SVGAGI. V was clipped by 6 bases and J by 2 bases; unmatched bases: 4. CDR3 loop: CASSTGQGNYGYTF. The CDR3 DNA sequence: TGTGCCAGCAGCACCGGACAGGGGAACTATGGCTACACCTTC.

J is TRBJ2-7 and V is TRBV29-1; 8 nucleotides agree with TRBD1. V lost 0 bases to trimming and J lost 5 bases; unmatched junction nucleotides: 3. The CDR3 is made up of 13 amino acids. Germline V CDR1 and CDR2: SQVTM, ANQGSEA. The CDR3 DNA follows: TGCAGCGTTGAAGACTCGACAGGGGACGAGCAGTACTTC. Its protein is CSVEDSTGDEQYF.

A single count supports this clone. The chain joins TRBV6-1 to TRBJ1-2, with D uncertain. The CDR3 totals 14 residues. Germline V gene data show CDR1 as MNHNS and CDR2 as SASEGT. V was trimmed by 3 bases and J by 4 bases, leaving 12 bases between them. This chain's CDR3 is CASSDSPRAYGYTF. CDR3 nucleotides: TGTGCCAGCAGTGACAGCCCGCGGGCCTATGGCTACACCTTC.

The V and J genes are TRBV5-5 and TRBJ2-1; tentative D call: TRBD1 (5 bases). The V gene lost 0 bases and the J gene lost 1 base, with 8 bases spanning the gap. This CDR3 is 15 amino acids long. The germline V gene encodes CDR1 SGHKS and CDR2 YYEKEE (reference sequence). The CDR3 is CASSLEGWSYNEQFF. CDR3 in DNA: TGTGCCAGCAGCTTGGAGGGGTGGTCCTACAATGAGCAGTTCTTC.

CDR3: CASSPGQYNSPLHF. CDR3 bases: TGTGCCAGCAGCCCGGGACAGTATAATTCACCCCTCCACTTT. The V gene is TRBV3-1 (or the pseudogene TRBV3-2), the J gene TRBJ1-6; TRBD1 matches at 7 bases. This CDR3 has 14 amino acids. Trimming removed 4 bases from V and 4 bases from J; junction bases left unmatched: 1. CDR1 is LGHDT, CDR2 YNNKEL, per germline (reference sequence).

Here the CDR3 reads CASSPEQVDYGYTF. The CDR3 DNA is TGTGCCAGCTCACCCGAACAGGTCGACTATGGCTACACCTTC. The chain combines TRBV18 with TRBJ1-2; D may be TRBD1 (5 bases). The V gene lost 3 bases and the J gene lost 3 bases, with 11 bases spanning the gap. CDR3 length: 14 amino acids. Per the germline V gene, CDR1 is KGHSH and CDR2 is LQKENI.

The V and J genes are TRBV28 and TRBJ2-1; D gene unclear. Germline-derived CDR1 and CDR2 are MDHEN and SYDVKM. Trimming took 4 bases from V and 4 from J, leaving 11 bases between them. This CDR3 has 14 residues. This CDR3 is CASSSLGGYNEQFF. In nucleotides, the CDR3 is TGTGCCAGCAGTTCCCTAGGTGGGTACAATGAGCAGTTCTTC.

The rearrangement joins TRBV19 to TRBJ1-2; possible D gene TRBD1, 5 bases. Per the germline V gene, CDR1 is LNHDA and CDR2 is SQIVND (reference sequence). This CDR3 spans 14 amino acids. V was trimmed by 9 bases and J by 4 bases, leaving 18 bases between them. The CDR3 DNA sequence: TGTGCCAGCTCTCCGGGGGGGGGAATCTATGGCTACACCTTC. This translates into CASSPGGGIYGYTF. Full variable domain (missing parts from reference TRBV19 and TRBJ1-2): DGGITQSPKYLFRKEGQNVTLSCEQNLNHDAMYWYRQDPGQGLRLIYYSQIVNDFQKGDIAEGYSVSREKKESFPLTVTSAQKNPTAFYLCASSPGGGIYGYTFGSGTRLTVV.

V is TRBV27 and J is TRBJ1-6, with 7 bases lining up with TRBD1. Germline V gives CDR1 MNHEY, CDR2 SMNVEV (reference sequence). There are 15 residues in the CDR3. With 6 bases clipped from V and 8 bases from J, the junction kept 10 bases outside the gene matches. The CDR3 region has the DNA TGTGCCAGCAGACTGACAGGGTTCTTGGATTCACCCCTCCACTTT. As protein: CASRLTGFLDSPLHF.